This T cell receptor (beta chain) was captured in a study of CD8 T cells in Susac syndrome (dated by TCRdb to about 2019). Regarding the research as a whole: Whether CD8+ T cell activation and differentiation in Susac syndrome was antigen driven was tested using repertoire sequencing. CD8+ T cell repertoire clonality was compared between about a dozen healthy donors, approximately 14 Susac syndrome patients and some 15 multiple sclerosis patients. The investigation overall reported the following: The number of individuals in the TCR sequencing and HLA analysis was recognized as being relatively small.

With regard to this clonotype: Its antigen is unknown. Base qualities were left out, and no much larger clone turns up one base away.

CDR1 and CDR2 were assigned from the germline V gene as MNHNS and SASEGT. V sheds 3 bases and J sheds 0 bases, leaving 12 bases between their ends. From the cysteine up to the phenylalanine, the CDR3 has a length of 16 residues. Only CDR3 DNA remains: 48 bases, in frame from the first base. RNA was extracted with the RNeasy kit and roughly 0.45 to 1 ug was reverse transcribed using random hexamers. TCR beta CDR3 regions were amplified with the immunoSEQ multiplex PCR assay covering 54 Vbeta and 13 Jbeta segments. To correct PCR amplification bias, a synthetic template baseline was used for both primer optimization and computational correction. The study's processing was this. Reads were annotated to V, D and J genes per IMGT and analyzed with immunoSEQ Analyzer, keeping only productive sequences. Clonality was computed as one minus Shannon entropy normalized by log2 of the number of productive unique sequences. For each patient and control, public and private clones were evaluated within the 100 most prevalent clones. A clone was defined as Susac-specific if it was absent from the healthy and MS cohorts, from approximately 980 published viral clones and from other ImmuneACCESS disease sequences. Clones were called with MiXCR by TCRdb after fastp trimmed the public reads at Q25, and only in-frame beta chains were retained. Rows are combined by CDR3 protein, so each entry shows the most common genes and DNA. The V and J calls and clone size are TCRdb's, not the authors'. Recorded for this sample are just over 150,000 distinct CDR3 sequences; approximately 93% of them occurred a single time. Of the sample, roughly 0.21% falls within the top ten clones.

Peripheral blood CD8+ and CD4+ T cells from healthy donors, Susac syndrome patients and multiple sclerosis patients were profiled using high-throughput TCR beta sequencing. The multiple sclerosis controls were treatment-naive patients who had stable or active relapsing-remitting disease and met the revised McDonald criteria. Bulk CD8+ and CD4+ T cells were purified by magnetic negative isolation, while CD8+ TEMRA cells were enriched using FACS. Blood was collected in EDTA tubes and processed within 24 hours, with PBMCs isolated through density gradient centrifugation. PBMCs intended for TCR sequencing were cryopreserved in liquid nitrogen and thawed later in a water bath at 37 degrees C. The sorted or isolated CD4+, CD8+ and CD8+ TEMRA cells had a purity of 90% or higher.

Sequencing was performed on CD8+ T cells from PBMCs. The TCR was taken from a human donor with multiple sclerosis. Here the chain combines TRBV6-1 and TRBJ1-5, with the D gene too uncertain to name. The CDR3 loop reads CASSERFTFSNQPQHF. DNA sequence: TGTGCCAGCAGTGAGCGCTTCACATTTAGCAATCAGCCCCAGCATTTT.